This entry describes one TCR beta chain. V was pared by 6 bases and J by 5 bases, with 14 bases between. The CDR3 has 13 amino acids. CDR1 and CDR2 from the germline V gene are LNHDA and SQIVND (reference sequence). This sample is part of a study of blood T cell repertoires in COVID-19. Study information: The United States, Italy and Spain provided the acute and convalescent COVID-19 samples.

The repertoire was sequenced with immunoSEQ multiplex PCR; TCRdb's copy has only in-frame clones and lacks some. The sample has 150,000 to 200,000 clones, about 87% seen once; the top ten hold 12%. Input material: peripheral blood. This chain connects TRBV19 to TRBJ2-7; weak D call: TRBD1 (5 bases). The receptor comes from an older woman with COVID-19, enrolled during active disease. This chain's CDR3 is CASSPQGTHEQYF. The CDR3 region has the DNA TGTGCCAGTAGCCCCCAGGGTACCCACGAGCAGTACTTC.